The 11 T cell receptor beta chains listed next were all sequenced from one sample in a study of OX40 agonist ivuxolimab in advanced cancers. Measured with immunoSEQ multiplex PCR; TCRdb has only the in-frame clones, and not every one. Among 45,000 to 50,000 clones listed, roughly 90% were seen once. The sample here was CD4+ or CD8+ T cells sorted from blood, taken in a trial of the OX40 agonist ivuxolimab. The receptors shown here come from an adult with an advanced solid tumor such as melanoma, head and neck, liver or kidney cancer.

The chain uses TRBV11-3 and TRBJ2-4, with 13 bases that match TRBD2. Germline CDR1 SGHNT, CDR2 YENEEA. The CDR3 has 15 amino acids. The V and J ends lost 5 bases and 16 bases, in that order; junction bases with no gene match: 14. CDR3 sequence: CASSPSGTSGTIVYF. The CDR3 DNA is TGTGCCAGCAGCCCCTCCGGGACTAGCGGGACGATCGTATACTTC.

The chain carries TRBV27 and TRBJ1-2; 7 bases map to TRBD1. CDR3 length: 15 residues. The junction had 10 bases not matched to a gene; V was cut back by 1 base and J by 8 bases. Germline CDR1 reads MNHEY; CDR2 reads SMNVEV (reference sequence). CDR3 residues: CASSLFGTDSRGYTF. The CDR3 DNA reads as TGTGCCAGCAGTTTATTTGGGACAGATTCTCGAGGCTACACCTTC.

This clone was detected once. The rearrangement links TRBV5-1 to TRBJ2-1; no clear D. The CDR3 is 15 residues long. Trimming cost V 0 bases and J 0 bases, with 7 bases left between them. CDR1 SGHRS and CDR2 YFSETQ come from the germline V gene. The CDR3: CASSLGPDSYNEQFF. CDR3 sequence (DNA): TGCGCCAGCAGCTTGGGGCCGGACTCCTACAATGAGCAGTTCTTC.

The chain joins TRBV5-1 to TRBJ1-3, with TRBD1 identical over 7 bases. Germline V gene data show CDR1 as SGHRS and CDR2 as YFSETQ. This CDR3 is built from 16 residues. After removal of 0 bases from V and 2 bases from J, the junction contained 5 bases not matched to a gene. CDR3 DNA sequence: TGCGCCAGCAGCTTGGAGAGAGGGGGCCCTGGAAACACCATATATTTT. The encoded protein is CASSLERGGPGNTIYF.

CDR3 coding DNA: TGTGCCATCAGTTGGGGGCAGGACACCGGGGAGCTGTTTTTT. Translation: CAISWGQDTGELFF. The chain couples TRBV10-3 to TRBJ2-2, with D possibly being TRBD1 (6 bases). CDR1 is ENHRY, CDR2 SYGVKD, per germline. This CDR3 spans 14 amino acids. V shed 5 bases and J shed 3 bases, with 10 bases lying between them.

J is TRBJ1-4 and V is TRBV6-1, with 10 bases aligning to TRBD1. The CDR3 extends over 16 amino acids. The germline V gene has CDR1 MNHNS and CDR2 SASEGT. V shed 0 bases and J 8 bases; nucleotides not matched to a gene: 6. CDR3 in amino acids: CASSEAGGTGEEKLFF. The CDR3 DNA reads as TGTGCCAGCAGTGAAGCTGGTGGGACAGGGGAGGAAAAACTGTTTTTT.

This clone was recorded once. This chain connects TRBV6-4 to TRBJ1-2; D remains unclear. V shed 4 bases and J shed 5 bases, with 11 bases lying between them. The CDR3 extends over 13 amino acids. In germline, CDR1 is MRHNA, CDR2 SNTAGT. This chain's CDR3 is CASSGGTGYGYTF. The CDR3 region has the DNA TGTGCCAGCAGTGGCGGCACGGGTTATGGCTACACCTTC.

The gene calls are TRBV19 and TRBJ1-4; D remains ambiguous. Per the germline V gene, CDR1 is LNHDA and CDR2 is SQIVND (reference sequence). Trimming took 10 bases from V and 7 from J, leaving 10 bases between them. This CDR3 is built from 11 residues. CDR3 sequence: CATREAEKLFF. In DNA, the CDR3 is TGTGCCACCCGGGAGGCTGAAAAACTGTTTTTT.

This sequence joins TRBV9 and TRBJ1-6; 9 bases fit TRBD1. V gave up 0 bases and J gave up 10 bases; unmatched junction bases: 8. There are 16 residues in the CDR3. Germline lookup yields CDR1 SGDLS and CDR2 YYNGEE. The DNA for the CDR3 is TGTGCCAGCAGCGTAGAAAAGGGACAGGGAGGCTCACCCCTCCACTTT. Translation gives CASSVEKGQGGSPLHF.

CDR3 in amino acids: CASSLTGNTEAFF. In DNA form, the CDR3 reads TGTGCCAGCAGCTTGACAGGCAACACTGAAGCTTTCTTT. The gene calls are TRBV5-5 and TRBJ1-1, with a weak D call TRBD1 (5 bases). CDR1 is SGHKS, CDR2 YYEKEE, per germline (reference sequence). V shed 1 base and J shed 2 bases, with 6 bases lying between them. CDR3 size: 13 residues.

The V call is TRBV7-8, the J call TRBJ1-5, with unresolved D. V was pared by 1 base and J by 6 bases, with 4 bases between. The CDR3 is made up of 12 amino acids. Per germline, CDR1 SGHVS and CDR2 FQNEAQ. The DNA for the CDR3 is TGTGCCAGCAGCTTAGACCCTCAGCCCCAGCATTTT. This gives the protein CASSLDPQPQHF. The full variable domain, its missing parts supplied by reference TRBV7-8 and TRBJ1-5, is GAGVSQSPRYKVAKRGQDVALRCDPISGHVSLFWYQQALGQGPEFLTYFQNEAQLDKSGLPSDRFFAERPEGSVSTLKIQRTQQEDSAVYLCASSLDPQPQHFGDGTRLSIL.